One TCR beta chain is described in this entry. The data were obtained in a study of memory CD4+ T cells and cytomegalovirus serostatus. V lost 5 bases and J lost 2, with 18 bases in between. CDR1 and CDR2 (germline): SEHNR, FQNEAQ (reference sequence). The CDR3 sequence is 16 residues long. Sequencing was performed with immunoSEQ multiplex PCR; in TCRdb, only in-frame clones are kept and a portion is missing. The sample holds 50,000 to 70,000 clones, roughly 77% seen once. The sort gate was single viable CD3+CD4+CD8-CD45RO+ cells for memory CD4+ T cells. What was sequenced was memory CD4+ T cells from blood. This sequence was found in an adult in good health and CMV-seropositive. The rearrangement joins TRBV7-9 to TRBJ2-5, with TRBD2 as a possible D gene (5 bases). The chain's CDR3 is CASSPTPKLVQETQYF. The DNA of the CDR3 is TGTGCCAGCAGCCCAACACCTAAACTAGTACAAGAGACCCAGTACTTC.